This TCR beta chain appears in the sequencing data of a study of regulatory T cells in long-lasting Graves disease. Broader study findings: It was peripheral blood alone, not thyroid tissue, that was studied. Reduced TCR diversity was observed in persistent Graves' patients versus newly diagnosed patients. Favored gene segments in persistent disease were TRBV28, TRBJ1-2 and TRBJ2-5.

As to time point: persistent/refractory GD, antithyroid drugs over 5 years with positive TRAb. Isolated PBMC RNA provided the starting material for the TCR library. This clonotype has a handful of counts. Its antigen is still unknown. Building of the TCR beta libraries involved iRepertoire HTBI primers and Arm-PCR of CDR3 regions. TCRdb analysed the multiplex PCR reads with MiXCR anew, one entry per CDR3 protein. The profile covers about 430,000 distinct CDR3 sequences, with approximately 22% appearing a single time and over 11% taken by the ten largest. This CDR3 has 17 residues. The V segment lost 5 bases and the J segment 2 bases; nucleotides outside the gene matches: 13. Germline CDR1 MDHEN, CDR2 SYDVKM.

The receptor was derived from a female donor with Graves disease. The material sequenced was peripheral blood mononuclear cells (PBMCs), taken when the disease was refractory, from a patient treated with antithyroid drugs. The chain has TRBV28 and TRBJ2-3; TRBD1 aligns across 7 bases. DNA of the CDR3: TGTGCCAGCAGTACACACAGGGGCTCGAGAATCACAGATACGCAGTATTTT. Amino acid sequence: CASSTHRGSRITDTQYF.